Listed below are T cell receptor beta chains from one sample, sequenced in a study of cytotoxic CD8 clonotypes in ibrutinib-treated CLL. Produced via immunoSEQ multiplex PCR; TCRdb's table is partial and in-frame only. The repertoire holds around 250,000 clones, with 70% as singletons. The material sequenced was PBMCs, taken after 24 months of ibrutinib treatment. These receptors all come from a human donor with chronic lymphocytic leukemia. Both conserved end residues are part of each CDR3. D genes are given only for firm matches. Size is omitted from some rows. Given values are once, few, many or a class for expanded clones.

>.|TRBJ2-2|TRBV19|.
TGTGCCAGTAGCCGGGGGTCCGGGGAGCTGTTTTTT
CASSRGSGELFF
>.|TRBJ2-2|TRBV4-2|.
TGTGCCAGCACCCCGGAATACCTAGGTGACGGGGAGCTGTTTTTT
CASTPEYLGDGELFF
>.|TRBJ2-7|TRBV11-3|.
TGTGCCAGCAGCTTAGCGGCAGGGCCCTACGAGCAGTACTTC
CASSLAAGPYEQYF
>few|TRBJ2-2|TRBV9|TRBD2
TGTGCCAGCAGCGTAGGACTAGCGGAAAACACCGGGGAGCTGTTTTTT
CASSVGLAENTGELFF
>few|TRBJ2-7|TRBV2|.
TGTGCCAGCAAGAGGGACTCCTACGAGCAGTACTTC
CASKRDSYEQYF
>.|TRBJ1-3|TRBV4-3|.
TGCGCCAGCAGCCAAGACGCCGGGCGGGGAAACACCATATATTTT
CASSQDAGRGNTIYF
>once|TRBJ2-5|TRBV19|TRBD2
TGTGCCAGTAGTATAGGTGGACTAGCGGGCGTTCGAGAGACCCAGTACTTC
CASSIGGLAGVRETQYF
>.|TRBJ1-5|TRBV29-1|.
TGCAGCGTTGTTTGGGGGGATCAGCCCCAGCATTTT
CSVVWGDQPQHF
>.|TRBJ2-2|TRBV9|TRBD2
TGTGCCAGCAGCCCATGGACTAGCGGGAACACCGGGGAGCTGTTTTTT
CASSPWTSGNTGELFF
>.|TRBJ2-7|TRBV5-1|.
TGCGCCAGCAGCTTGGCCCACACAACCCTACCCTACGAGCAGTACTTC
CASSLAHTTLPYEQYF
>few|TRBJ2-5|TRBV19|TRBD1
TGTGCCAGCAGGGGGCGTCAAGAGACCCAGTACTTC
CASRGRQETQYF
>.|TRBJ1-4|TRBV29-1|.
TGCAGCGGTCTCCTAAATGAAAAACTGTTTTTT
CSGLLNEKLFF
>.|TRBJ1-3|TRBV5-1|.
TGCGCCAGCAGCCATGGAAACACCATATATTTT
CASSHGNTIYF
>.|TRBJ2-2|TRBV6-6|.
TGTGCCACCAACCTCCAGGGTAATCCTGGGGAGCTGTTTTTT
CATNLQGNPGELFF
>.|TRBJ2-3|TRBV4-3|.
TGCGCCAGCAGCCAAGATGGGGGCCCGAGCCCAGATACGCAGTATTTT
CASSQDGGPSPDTQYF
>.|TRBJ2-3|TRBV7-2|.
TGTGCCAGCAGCGTGGGAGTCGGGACAGATACGCAGTATTTT
CASSVGVGTDTQYF
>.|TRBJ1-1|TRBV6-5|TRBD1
TGTGCCAGCAGTATCAGGGGGCAGGATGAAGCTTTCTTT
CASSIRGQDEAFF
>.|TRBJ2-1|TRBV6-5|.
TGTGCCAGCAGTTACGGCCAGTTTCGCAATGAGCAGTTCTTC
CASSYGQFRNEQFF
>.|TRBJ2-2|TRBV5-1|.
TGCGCCAGCAGCTTTACGGTAGAGACCGGGGAGCTGTTTTTT
CASSFTVETGELFF
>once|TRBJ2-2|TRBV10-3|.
TGTGCCATCAGTGAGGGGCCGCTAACCGGGGAGCTGTTTTTT
CAISEGPLTGELFF
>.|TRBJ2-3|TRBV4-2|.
TGTGCCAGCAGCCAAGATTTATCGGGGGGCCTGAGCACAGATACGCAGTATTTT
CASSQDLSGGLSTDTQYF
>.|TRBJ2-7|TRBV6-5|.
TGTGCCAGCAGTTACTCGATCTGGGGCTACGAGCAGTACTTC
CASSYSIWGYEQYF
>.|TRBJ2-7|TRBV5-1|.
TGCGCCAGCAGCTCGAAGACGGGCGAGCAGTACTTC
CASSSKTGEQYF
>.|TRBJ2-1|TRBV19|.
TGTGCCAGTAGTATCAACGTTTTATACAATGAGCAGTTCTTC
CASSINVLYNEQFF
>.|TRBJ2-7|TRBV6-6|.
TGTGCCAGCAGTCAGACCCAGGGGCCGTCCTACGAGCAGTACTTC
CASSQTQGPSYEQYF
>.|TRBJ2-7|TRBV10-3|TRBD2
TGTGCCATCAGTGAGTCGGTCGGGCTAGCGGGAGGCCATCCCTCCTACGAGCAGTACTTC
CAISESVGLAGGHPSYEQYF
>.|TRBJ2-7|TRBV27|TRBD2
TGTGCCAGCCGAGGACTAGCGGGAGGGAGCTCCTACGAGCAGTACTTC
CASRGLAGGSSYEQYF
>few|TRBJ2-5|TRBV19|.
TGTGCCAGTAGTATGACGGAAGGAGAGACCCAGTACTTC
CASSMTEGETQYF
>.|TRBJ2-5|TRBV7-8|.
TGTGCCAGCAGCCCTCCTAACTGGCTTGGTGAAGGGACCCAGTACTTC
CASSPPNWLGEGTQYF
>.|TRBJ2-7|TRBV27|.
TGTGCCAGCAGTTATCGACTAGACTCCTACGAGCAGTACTTC
CASSYRLDSYEQYF
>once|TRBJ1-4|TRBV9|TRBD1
TGTGCCAGCAGCATCTCCGGGACAGGGGACTCTGCAACTAATGAAAAACTGTTTTTT
CASSISGTGDSATNEKLFF
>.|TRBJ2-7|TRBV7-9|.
TGTGCCAGCAGCCCCGACGGGAGTGGGGCATACGAGCAGTACTTC
CASSPDGSGAYEQYF
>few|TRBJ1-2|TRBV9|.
TGTGCCAGCGGGGAGGCGCCTCATAACTATGGCTACACCTTC
CASGEAPHNYGYTF
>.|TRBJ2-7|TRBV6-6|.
TGTGCCAGCAGCCTTCGTTCAGGGGCATTGGGGCAGTACTTC
CASSLRSGALGQYF
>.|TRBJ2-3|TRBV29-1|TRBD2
TGCAGCGTTGTAACTAGCGGGAGGGAGACAGATACGCAGTATTTT
CSVVTSGRETDTQYF
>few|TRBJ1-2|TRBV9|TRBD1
TGTGCCAGCAGCGCCTCCTCAGGGGGTGATGGCTACACCTTC
CASSASSGGDGYTF
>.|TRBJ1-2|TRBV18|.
TGTGCCAGCTCACCACCGGACGGCTATGGCTACACCTTC
CASSPPDGYGYTF
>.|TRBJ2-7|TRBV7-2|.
TGTGCCAGCAGCTTGTATAGGGGGTGGTACGAGCAGTACTTC
CASSLYRGWYEQYF
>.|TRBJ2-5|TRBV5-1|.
TGCGCCAGCAGACGGTGGGAGACCCAGTACTTC
CASRRWETQYF
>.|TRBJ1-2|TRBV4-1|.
TGCGCCAGCAGCCAAGAAGCAGGGTGGGGTGGCTACACCTTC
CASSQEAGWGGYTF
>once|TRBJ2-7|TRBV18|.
TGTGCCAGCTCAGCGACACAGGGCTCTCCCTACGAGCAGTACTTC
CASSATQGSPYEQYF
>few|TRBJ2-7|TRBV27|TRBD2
TGTGCCAGCAGTTCATACAGCGGGAGTGGGTCCTACGAGCAGTACTTC
CASSSYSGSGSYEQYF
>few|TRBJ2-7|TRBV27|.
TGTGCCAGCAGCTTAGAACCAGGGTTGTTCGAGCAGTACTTC
CASSLEPGLFEQYF
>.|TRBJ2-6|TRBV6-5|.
TGTGCCAGCACAGACTCTGGGGCCAACGTCCTGACTTTC
CASTDSGANVLTF
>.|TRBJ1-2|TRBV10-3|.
TGTGCCATCAGTGAGCAGGGGTTTGACTATGGCTACACCTTC
CAISEQGFDYGYTF
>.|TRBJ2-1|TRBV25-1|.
TGTGCCAGCCGAAACGGACACTACAATGAGCAGTTCTTC
CASRNGHYNEQFF